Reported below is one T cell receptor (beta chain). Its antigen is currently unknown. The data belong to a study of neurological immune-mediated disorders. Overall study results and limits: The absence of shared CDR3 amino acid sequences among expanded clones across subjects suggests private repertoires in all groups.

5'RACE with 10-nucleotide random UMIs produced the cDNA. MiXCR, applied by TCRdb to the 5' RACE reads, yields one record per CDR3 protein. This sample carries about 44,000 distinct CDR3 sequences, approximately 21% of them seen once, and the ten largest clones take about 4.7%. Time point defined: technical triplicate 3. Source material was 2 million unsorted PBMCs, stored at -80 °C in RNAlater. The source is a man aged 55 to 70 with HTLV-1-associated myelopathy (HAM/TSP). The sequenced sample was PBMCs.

CDR3 protein: CSALATRYEQYF. The CDR3 DNA reads as TGCAGCGCCTTAGCGACCCGCTACGAGCAGTACTTC. The chain uses TRBV29-1 and TRBJ2-7; tentatively, D is TRBD2 (5 bases). Germline values: CDR1 SQVTM, CDR2 ANQGSEA. With 7 bases removed from V and 3 bases from J, the gap between germline ends came to 13 bases. The CDR3 has 12 residues.